Below, 7 T cell receptor beta chains from the same sample are listed, as sequenced in a study of CD8 T cells in Susac syndrome. RNA amounts of roughly 0.5 to 1 ug underwent reverse transcription with random hexamers. TCRdb ran MiXCR on the immunoSEQ multiplex PCR reads and lists one entry per CDR3 protein. This repertoire shows some 200,000 distinct CDR3 sequences, about 91% found once; its top ten account for 0.087%. The sample taken for sequencing was CD4+ T cells from PBMCs. The receptors were sampled from a human donor with Susac syndrome.

The V call is TRBV11-2, the J call TRBJ2-5; D remains ambiguous. V was cut by 5 bases and J by 1 base, with 14 bases left in between. Germline CDR1 is SGHAT and CDR2 is FQNNGV. The CDR3 is 15 amino acids. CDR3 DNA: TGTGCCAGCAGCCCTAGACTCGGGCCCCAAGAGACCCAGTACTTC. It specifies CASSPRLGPQETQYF.

The V and J genes are TRBV6-5 and TRBJ1-2; tentatively, D is TRBD1 (6 bases). The CDR3 runs to 16 residues. Germline V CDR1 and CDR2: MNHEY, SVGAGI. V lost 0 bases to trimming and J lost 6 bases, with 17 bases between them. The CDR3 region is CASSYSSFRTANGYTF. The CDR3, as DNA: TGTGCCAGCAGTTACTCGAGTTTTCGGACAGCCAATGGCTACACCTTC.

This clonotype was observed once. The chain couples TRBV15 to TRBJ2-5; maybe TRBD1 (6 bases). V shed 11 bases and J shed 5 bases, with 15 bases lying between them. The germline CDR1 and CDR2 sequences are LNHNV and YYDKDF (reference sequence). The CDR3 spans 12 residues. The CDR3 nucleotides are TGTGCCGCAGGGGCGGATCGGGAGACCCAGTACTTC. This translates into CAAGADRETQYF. Variable domain in full (rest from reference TRBV15 and TRBJ2-5): DAMVIQNPRYQVTQFGKPVTLSCSQTLNHNVMYWYQQKSSQAPKLLFHYYDKDFNNEADTPDNFQSRRPNTSFCFLDIRSPGLGDTAMYLCAAGADRETQYFGPGTRLLVL.

The V and J genes are TRBV4-1 and TRBJ2-7; D not resolved. Per germline, CDR1 MGHRA and CDR2 YSYEKL. Deletions cut 1 base from V and 6 bases from J, with 10 bases between. This CDR3 has 13 amino acids. As DNA, the CDR3 is TGCGCCAGCAGCCAAGTAACAGTAACCGAGCAGTACTTC. It yields the protein CASSQVTVTEQYF.

The chain employs TRBV5-4 and TRBJ2-3, with 9 bases fitting TRBD2. The CDR3 is 16 amino acids. CDR1 and CDR2 (germline): SGHNT, YYREEE (reference sequence). Germline trimming cut 1 base from V and 2 bases from J; bases unmatched to any gene: 5. CDR3: CASSLRSSGTTDTQYF. Written as DNA, the CDR3 is TGTGCCAGCAGCTTGCGGTCTAGCGGGACCACAGATACGCAGTATTTT.

The V call is TRBV9, the J call TRBJ1-2; D is undetermined. The V end was cut by 2 bases, the J end by 4 bases, with 12 bases between. CDR3 length: 14 residues. Germline values: CDR1 SGDLS, CDR2 YYNGEE. The CDR3 spells CASSVDSQSYGYTF. CDR3 coding DNA: TGTGCCAGCAGCGTCGATAGTCAGTCCTATGGCTACACCTTC.

The chain joins TRBV2 to TRBJ2-3; D remains unclear. CDR1 is SNHLY and CDR2 is FYNNEI in the germline V gene. Trimming left V 1 base short and J 6 bases short, with 2 bases between. The CDR3 covers 11 residues. The CDR3 nucleotides are TGTGCCAGCAGTGAAGTGGATACGCAGTATTTT. Its translation is CASSEVDTQYF.